This T cell receptor (beta chain) was sequenced during a study of blood T cell repertoires in COVID-19. The V segment lost 5 bases and the J segment 2 bases; nucleotides outside the gene matches: 8. The germline gives CDR1 SGHTA, CDR2 FQGTGA. The CDR3 covers 15 residues. Measured with immunoSEQ multiplex PCR; TCRdb has only the in-frame clones, and not every one. The table has 310,000 or so clones, about 84% seen once. Sequenced sample: peripheral blood. The receptor comes from a woman in her 50s with acute or convalescent COVID-19. The chain is built from TRBV7-3 and TRBJ2-7, with 8 bases identical to TRBD2. The CDR3 nucleotides read TGTGCCAGCAGCCCAGAGTCGGGAGGGGCCTACGAGCAGTACTTC. Protein product: CASSPESGGAYEQYF.